This T cell receptor (beta chain) was captured by sequencing in a study of blood T cell repertoires in COVID-19. Looking at the study overall: Sites in the United States, Italy and Spain provided acute and convalescent COVID-19 samples. PBMCs, B-cell-depleted T cells, or T cells provided the cDNA or gDNA that made up the material.

This CDR3 contains 15 residues. Germline lookup yields CDR1 MNHEY and CDR2 SMNVEV (reference sequence). The V gene lost 2 bases and the J gene lost 2 bases, with 12 bases spanning the gap. Libraries were prepared by immunoSEQ multiplex PCR; TCRdb keeps only in-frame clonotypes and omits some of them. Counted here are more than 150,000 clones, about 80% occurring once; the ten biggest clones make up approximately 7%. This clone was recorded once. The TCR was taken from a human donor in a cohort sampled during active COVID-19. The chain recombines TRBV27 with TRBJ2-5, with TRBD1 as a possible D gene (6 bases). Specimen: peripheral blood. CDR3 sequence: CASSLQGILQETQYF. CDR3 coding DNA: TGTGCCAGCAGTTTACAGGGGATCCTACAAGAGACCCAGTACTTC.